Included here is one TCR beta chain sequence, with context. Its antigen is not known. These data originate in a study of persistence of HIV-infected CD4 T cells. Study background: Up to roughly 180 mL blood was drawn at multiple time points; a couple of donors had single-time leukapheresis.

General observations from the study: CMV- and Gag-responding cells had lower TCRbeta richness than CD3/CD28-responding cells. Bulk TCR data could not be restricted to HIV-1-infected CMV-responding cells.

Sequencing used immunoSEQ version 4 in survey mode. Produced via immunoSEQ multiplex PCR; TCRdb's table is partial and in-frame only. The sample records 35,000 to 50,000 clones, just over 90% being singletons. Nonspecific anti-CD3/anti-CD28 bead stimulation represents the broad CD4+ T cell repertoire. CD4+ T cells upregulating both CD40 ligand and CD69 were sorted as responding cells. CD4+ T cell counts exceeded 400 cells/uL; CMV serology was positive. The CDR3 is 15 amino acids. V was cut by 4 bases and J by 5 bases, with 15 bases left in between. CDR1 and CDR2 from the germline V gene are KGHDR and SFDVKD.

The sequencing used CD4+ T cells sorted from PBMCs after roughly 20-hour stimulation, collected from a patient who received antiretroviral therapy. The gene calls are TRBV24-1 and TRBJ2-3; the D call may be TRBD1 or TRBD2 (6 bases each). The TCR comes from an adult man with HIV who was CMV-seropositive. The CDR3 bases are TGTGCCACCAGTGAAAGGAGGGGGTTGGGAGATACGCAGTATTTT. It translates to CATSERRGLGDTQYF.